These 4 T cell receptor beta chains were sequenced from one sample in a study of shared clonotypes between healthy human individuals. Measured with immunoSEQ multiplex PCR; TCRdb has only the in-frame clones, and not every one. The top ten clones hold 10% to 15% of a sample with about 490,000 clones, 81% of them seen once. Sample: PBMCs. These TCRs come from a woman aged 40 to 50 in good health. Some clones in this sample may be carry-over from other donors' samples.

The CDR3 DNA is TGTGCCAGCAGCTCCCCGACCGGGACCCCGAACACCGGGGAGCTGTTTTTT. This encodes CASSSPTGTPNTGELFF. The chain carries TRBV7-9 and TRBJ2-2; D may correspond to TRBD1 or TRBD2 (5 bases each). Per the germline V gene, CDR1 is SEHNR and CDR2 is FQNEAQ (reference sequence). Between the trimmed V and J ends, which lost 4 bases and 0 bases, there was a span of 15 bases. CDR3 length: 17 amino acids.

The genes are TRBV10-1 and TRBJ2-1, with 8 bases fitting TRBD2. V lost 0 bases to trimming and J lost 6 bases; unmatched junction nucleotides: 4. The germline V gene encodes CDR1 WNHNN and CDR2 SYGVQD (reference sequence). This CDR3 is 15 amino acids long. The CDR3: CASSESSGGPNEQFF. Here the CDR3 DNA reads TGCGCCAGCAGTGAGTCTTCGGGAGGGCCCAATGAGCAGTTCTTC.

The genes are TRBV19 and TRBJ2-7, with TRBD2 identical over 7 bases. Germline V gene sequence: CDR1 LNHDA, CDR2 SQIVND (reference sequence). This CDR3 comprises 15 residues. V lost 5 bases, J lost 1 base, and 8 bases stayed unmatched. The CDR3 is CASSPLSGGSYEQYF. CDR3 coding DNA: TGTGCCAGTAGTCCCCTCTCGGGGGGTTCCTACGAGCAGTACTTC.

The chain uses TRBV19 and TRBJ2-1; possible D gene TRBD2, 6 bases. The V gene's germline CDR1 is LNHDA and CDR2 SQIVND (reference sequence). The CDR3 runs 12 residues. The V gene lost 1 base and the J gene lost 13 bases, with 11 bases spanning the gap. As DNA, the CDR3 is TGTGCCAGTAGTATAGCGCGGGGCGGACAGTTCTTC. Amino acids: CASSIARGGQFF.